Below are 7 T cell receptor beta chains sequenced from a single sample in a study of blood T cell repertoires in COVID-19. Clones were read by immunoSEQ multiplex PCR, and TCRdb kept only the in-frame ones, dropping some. The sample includes some 150,000 clones, 79% of them seen just once. Sequenced sample: peripheral blood. These receptors all stem from a man between 45 and 60 years old with active or convalescent COVID-19.

The chain uses TRBV11-3 and TRBJ2-3, with a possible D match to TRBD1 (7 bases). Per germline, CDR1 SGHNT and CDR2 YENEEA. V was clipped by 0 bases and J by 4 bases, with 14 bases between them. The CDR3 is 16 residues long. CDR3 protein: CASSLEAGRGADTQYF. The CDR3 nucleotides read TGTGCCAGCAGCTTAGAGGCAGGCAGGGGGGCAGATACGCAGTATTTT.

The chain links TRBV6-5 to TRBJ2-7, with no clear D. V was clipped by 2 bases and J by 0 bases, with 8 bases between them. Germline values: CDR1 MNHEY, CDR2 SVGAGI. The CDR3 is 14 amino acids. The DNA for the CDR3 is TGTGCCAGCAGTTACCGGTCCGCCTCCTACGAGCAGTACTTC. Its translation is CASSYRSASYEQYF.

This rearrangement joins TRBV11-2 to TRBJ2-2, with D tentatively TRBD2 (6 bases). Trimming shortened V by 1 base and J by 5 bases, and 11 bases separated the two germline ends. The CDR3 length is 15 residues. Germline values: CDR1 SGHAT, CDR2 FQNNGV. The CDR3 sequence is CASSLVGGKTGELFF. CDR3 bases: TGTGCCAGCAGCTTAGTAGGCGGGAAGACCGGGGAGCTGTTTTTT.

This chain links TRBV18 with TRBJ2-7, with 9 bases that match TRBD2. The CDR3 totals 17 residues. V lost 3 bases to trimming and J lost 7 bases; unmatched junction nucleotides: 16. CDR1 KGHSH and CDR2 LQKENI come from the germline V gene. CDR3 nucleotide sequence: TGTGCCAGCTCACCCATGTTTGGTAGCGGGAGAATCGGGGAGCAGTACTTC. The encoded protein is CASSPMFGSGRIGEQYF.

J is TRBJ1-5 and V is TRBV2, with 9 bases lining up with TRBD1. V gave up 7 bases and J gave up 2 bases; unmatched junction bases: 6. Germline-derived CDR1 and CDR2 are SNHLY and FYNNEI. The CDR3 loop spans 15 amino acids. The CDR3 is CASNLQGAGNQPQHF. DNA for the CDR3: TGTGCCAGCAATTTACAGGGGGCTGGCAATCAGCCCCAGCATTTT.

This clone was detected once. J is TRBJ2-3 and V is TRBV5-1; TRBD2 agrees at 11 bases. CDR1 is SGHRS, CDR2 YFSETQ, per germline. This CDR3 has 15 amino acids. The V gene end was trimmed by 4 bases and the J gene end by 3 bases; junction bases not matched to a gene: 4. The CDR3 DNA sequence: TGCGCCAGCAGCCGGACTAGCGGGCGGACAGATACGCAGTATTTT. Encoded protein: CASSRTSGRTDTQYF.

The chain combines TRBV18 with TRBJ2-1; perhaps TRBD1 as D (5 bases). The CDR3 is 12 amino acids. CDR1 and CDR2 (germline): KGHSH, LQKENI. Trimming took 2 bases from V and 8 from J, leaving 7 bases between them. CDR3 coding DNA: TGTGCCAGCTCACCAGGGGCTGATGAGCAGTTCTTC. This gives the protein CASSPGADEQFF.